This T cell receptor beta chain came from a study of T-cell memory formation after mild COVID-19. Whole-study results and caveats: Contracting clones from day 15 to 85 had balanced CD4/CD8; later expanders favoured CD4+.

With V trimmed by 4 bases and J by 4 bases, 11 bases remained unmatched. The CDR3 is 16 amino acids. The germline V gene has CDR1 MGHRA and CDR2 YSYEKL. This clonotype was detected only once. Its target is unknown. MiXCR was run by TCRdb on the 5' RACE reads, yielding one entry per CDR3 protein. The sample consists of 100,000 to 130,000 distinct CDR3 sequences, approximately 14% of them appearing once. The V gene is TRBV4-1, the J gene TRBJ1-2; TRBD1 aligns across 8 bases. This receptor was identified in a man aged 18 to 30 who had mild COVID-19 (a few samples of this study predate the infection). Cell type and time point are not known. Sequenced input: PBMCs or a T cell subset sorted from them (not recorded which). CDR3 nucleotides: TGCGCCAGCAGCCCAATGACAGGGGCACTCAGCTATGGCTACACCTTC. Translation gives CASSPMTGALSYGYTF.